This T cell receptor beta chain is from a study of CD8 T cells in ankylosing spondylitis. Notes on the study in general: Characteristic of ankylosing spondylitis blood, it appeared, was a TCR beta motif comprising roughly eight highly homologous variants. Certain motif variants had earlier appeared in reactive arthritis synovial fluid and blood.

Germline V CDR1 and CDR2: DFQATT, SNEGSKA (reference sequence). The V end lost 6 bases, the J end lost 2 bases, and 18 bases lay between the germline ends. CDR3 length: 15 residues. This clonotype was recorded a few times. The antigen is undetermined. TCRdb re-called the 5' RACE reads through MiXCR, storing one row per CDR3 protein. The data contain some 700,000 distinct CDR3 sequences, around 20% of them seen just once; the ten biggest clones take up about 20%. This sequence joins TRBV20-1 and TRBJ2-3; no reliable D call. Sequencing was carried out using blood, either unsorted or a sorted T cell fraction (not recorded which). This TCR was sampled from a male donor with ankylosing spondylitis. In DNA, the CDR3 is TGCAGTGCCGCTATCCGCCTTTTGAACACAGATACGCAGTATTTT. It encodes CSAAIRLLNTDTQYF.